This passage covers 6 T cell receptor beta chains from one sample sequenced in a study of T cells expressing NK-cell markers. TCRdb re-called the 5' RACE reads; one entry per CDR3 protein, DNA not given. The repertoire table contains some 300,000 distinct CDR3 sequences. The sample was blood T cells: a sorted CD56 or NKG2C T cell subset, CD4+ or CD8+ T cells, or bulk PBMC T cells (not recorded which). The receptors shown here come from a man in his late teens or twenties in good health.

The CDR3 reads CAISESVTGGTQYF. The rearrangement joins TRBV10-3 to TRBJ2-5; with no DNA, the TCRdb D assignment of TRBD1 cannot be verified. Germline V gene lookup returns CDR1 ENHRY and CDR2 SYGVKD. CDR3 size: 14 residues.

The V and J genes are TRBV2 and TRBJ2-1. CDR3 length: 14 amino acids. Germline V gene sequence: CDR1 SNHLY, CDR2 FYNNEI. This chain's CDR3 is CASSVRQSYNEQFF. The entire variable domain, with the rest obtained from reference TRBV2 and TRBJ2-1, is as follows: EPEVTQTPSHQVTQMGQEVILRCVPISNHLYFYWYRQILGQKVEFLVSFYNNEISEKSEIFDDQFSVERPDGSNFTLKIRSTKLEDSAMYFCASSVRQSYNEQFFGPGTRLTVL.

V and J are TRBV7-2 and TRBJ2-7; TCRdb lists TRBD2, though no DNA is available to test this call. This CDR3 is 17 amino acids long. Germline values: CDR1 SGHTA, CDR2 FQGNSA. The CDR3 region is CASSLAPGLAESREQYF.

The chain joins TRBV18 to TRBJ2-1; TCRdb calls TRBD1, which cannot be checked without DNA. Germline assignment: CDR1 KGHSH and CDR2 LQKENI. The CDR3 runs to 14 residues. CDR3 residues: CATLLGGAYNEQFF.

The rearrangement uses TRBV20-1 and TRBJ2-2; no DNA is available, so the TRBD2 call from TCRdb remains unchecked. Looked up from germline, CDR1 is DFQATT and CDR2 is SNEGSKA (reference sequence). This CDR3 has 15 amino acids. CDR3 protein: CSAPPAGGPFGELFF.

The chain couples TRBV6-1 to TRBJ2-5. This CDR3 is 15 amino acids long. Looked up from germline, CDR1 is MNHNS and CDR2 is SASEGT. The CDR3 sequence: CASSGEVVRQETQYF.